The source of this TCR beta chain is a study of Graves' ophthalmopathy and Graves' hyperthyroidism. The CDR3 is made up of 12 amino acids. Germline V gene sequence: CDR1 SQVTM, CDR2 ANQGSEA. Losses at the gene ends were 8 bases for V and 4 bases for J; bases not matched to a gene: 7. Using RNA transcripts, the TCR beta CDR3 regions were amplified. Scientists carried out first-round RT-PCR using HTBI primers and then a second-round multiplex PCR. One entry per CDR3 protein, called by TCRdb with MiXCR from the multiplex PCR reads. The sample lists about 550,000 distinct CDR3 sequences; 35% to 40% were seen once.

Input material: peripheral blood or thyroid tissue (not recorded which). The TCR sequence derives from an adult man with Graves' hyperthyroidism. V usage is TRBV29-1 and J usage is TRBJ2-5; 7 positions match TRBD2. The CDR3 DNA reads TGCAGCTCCCGGACTAGACCAGAGACCCAGTACTTC. It translates to CSSRTRPETQYF.